Shown below are 5 T cell receptor beta chains from a single sample sequenced in a study of glioma-infiltrating T cells. Using RNA template, CDR3s of TCR alpha and beta were amplified with iRepertoire arm-PCR. TCRdb reprocessed the multiplex PCR reads with MiXCR, giving one entry per CDR3 protein. The table records around 190,000 distinct CDR3 sequences, 32% of them present only once. Material: glioma tissue, nonneoplastic brain tissue, or PBMCs (not recorded which). These receptor sequences come from a human donor with low-grade glioma or glioblastoma, undergoing nonglioma brain surgery, or in good health (not recorded which).

This rearrangement joins TRBV3-1 to TRBJ2-7; no definite D call. CDR3 length: 13 residues. Trimming shortened V by 7 bases and J by 0 bases, and 10 bases separated the two germline ends. CDR1 is LGHDT, CDR2 YNNKEL, per germline (reference sequence). In DNA form, the CDR3 reads TGTGCCAGCAACTCCCACGGCTCCTACGAGCAGTACTTC. It translates to CASNSHGSYEQYF.

Many counts were recorded for this clonotype. CDR3 sequence: CASSLLAGSSYEQYF. CDR3 in DNA: TGTGCCAGCAGTTTACTAGCGGGAAGCTCCTACGAGCAGTACTTC. The chain links TRBV28 to TRBJ2-7; 9 nucleotides line up with TRBD2. V shed 2 bases and J 0 bases; nucleotides not matched to a gene: 2. The germline CDR1 and CDR2 sequences are MDHEN and SYDVKM. This CDR3 comprises 15 residues.

This clonotype came up many times. V gene TRBV20-1 combines with J gene TRBJ1-3; D remains ambiguous. In germline, CDR1 is DFQATT, CDR2 SNEGSKA (reference sequence). Trimming removed 0 bases at V and 0 bases at J, with 6 bases between. The CDR3 is made up of 14 amino acids. The CDR3 DNA reads as TGCAGTGCTAGAGATCCAGGCTCTGGAAACACCATATATTTT. It encodes CSARDPGSGNTIYF.

The chain uses TRBV19 and TRBJ2-3; D assignment may be TRBD1 or TRBD2 (5 bases each). V was clipped by 6 bases and J by 0 bases, with 10 bases between them. Germline-derived CDR1 and CDR2 are LNHDA and SQIVND (reference sequence). This CDR3 region has 14 residues. In DNA form, the CDR3 reads TGTGCCAGTAGACGGGGCAGGAGCACAGATACGCAGTATTTT. Its translation is CASRRGRSTDTQYF.

A remark on this clonotype: Just one base apart from a much larger clone, this may be a read error. This chain uses TRBV19 with TRBJ1-2, with unresolved D. This CDR3 is 11 amino acids long. Per the germline V gene, CDR1 is LNHDA and CDR2 is SQIVND (reference sequence). The CDR3 region is CASSENYGDTF. The CDR3 region has the DNA TGTGCCAGTAGTGAAAACTATGGCGACACCTTC.